This passage covers 27 T cell receptor beta chains from one sample sequenced in a study of breast tumors, draining lymph nodes, adjacent tissues (TCRdb year 2016). Lymph node samples came from the axillary draining lymph nodes of breast cancer patients. Library prep was done by multiplex PCR. The run used an Illumina HiSeq 2000. TCRdb ran its own pipeline on the public reads, namely fastp trimming at Q25 and MiXCR clone calling, and kept in-frame beta chains. Each CDR3 protein appears once, grouped with its most common genes and DNA. This sample comprises some 170,000 distinct CDR3 sequences, about 33% of them detected only once. The top ten constitute roughly 3.8% of the sample. The sequencing sample was made of axillary lymph node tissue. Source of these receptors: a female donor with breast cancer. Some clones in this sample may be carry-over from other donors' samples.

This clonotype was observed many times. The rearrangement joins TRBV5-4 to TRBJ2-7, with D hard to call. Germline lookup yields CDR1 SGHNT and CDR2 YYREEE (reference sequence). Trimming stripped 0 bases from V and 5 bases from J, with 12 bases between. This CDR3 comprises 14 residues. In DNA form, the CDR3 reads TGTGCCAGCAGCTTGGAACACCAGCGCAACGAGCAGTACTTC. Translation: CASSLEHQRNEQYF.

Note on this clonotype: The CDR3 does not end in the conserved phenylalanine or tryptophan, so this is likely a read error. V is TRBV18 and J is TRBJ2-3; possible D gene TRBD2, 5 bases. V lost 4 bases to trimming and J lost 8 bases, with 16 bases between them. From germline, CDR1 is KGHSH and CDR2 LQKENI. The CDR3 contains 14 residues. CDR3 sequence (DNA): TGTGCCAGCTCACAGGCTAGCCGCCGAGGTACGCAGTATCTT. This translates into CASSQASRRGTQYL.

This clonotype was detected many times. Just one base apart from a much larger clone, this may be a read error. This chain uses TRBV6-4 with TRBJ1-6; D is perhaps TRBD1 (5 bases). Germline-derived CDR1 and CDR2 are MRHNA and SNTAGT. The V end lost 5 bases, the J end lost 8 bases, and 13 bases lay between the germline ends. CDR3 length: 14 residues. As DNA, the CDR3 is TGTGCCAGCAGTCCTGGCAGGGAGGATTCACCCCTCCACTTT. This sequence encodes CASSPGREDSPLHF.

The sample holds many counts of this clonotype. J is TRBJ2-7 and V is TRBV20-1; D is unclear. V was cut by 7 bases and J by 5 bases, with 12 bases left in between. CDR1 and CDR2 from the germline V gene are DFQATT and SNEGSKA (reference sequence). CDR3 length: 11 residues. The CDR3 bases are TGCAGTGACCCCGCCTGGGACGAGCAGTACTTC. Protein: CSDPAWDEQYF.

This clonotype was counted many times. The chain joins TRBV9 to TRBJ2-5, with 8 nucleotides matching TRBD2. V shed 0 bases, J shed 4 bases, and the junction held 5 bases outside the gene matches. This CDR3 comprises 15 residues. Per germline, CDR1 SGDLS and CDR2 YYNGEE. The CDR3 DNA reads TGTGCCAGCAGCGTAGATCCGGGAGGGCCAGAGACCCAGTACTTC. Translated, it gives CASSVDPGGPETQYF.

In its sample, this clonotype was seen many times. J is TRBJ2-5 and V is TRBV7-9, with 7 bases matching TRBD1. Germline lookup yields CDR1 SEHNR and CDR2 FQNEAQ (reference sequence). CDR3 length: 15 residues. Germline trimming cut 5 bases from V and 3 bases from J; bases unmatched to any gene: 9. The CDR3 DNA follows: TGTGCCAGCAGCGCCCGGGACAGAGAAAAAGAGACCCAGTACTTC. This codes for CASSARDREKETQYF.

This clonotype has a handful of counts. This chain uses TRBV18 with TRBJ2-3; 8 bases fit TRBD2. The junction had 6 bases not matched to a gene; V was cut back by 9 bases and J by 4 bases. The CDR3 is 13 amino acids. Germline V gene sequence: CDR1 KGHSH, CDR2 LQKENI. The CDR3 region is CASSTGGPDTQYF. The CDR3 nucleotides read TGTGCCAGTTCGACGGGGGGGCCAGATACGCAGTATTTT.

V usage is TRBV9 and J usage is TRBJ2-7, with D possibly matching TRBD1 (6 bases). V was pared by 3 bases and J by 6 bases, with 16 bases between. This CDR3 is 14 amino acids long. Germline V gives CDR1 SGDLS, CDR2 YYNGEE. The CDR3 here is CASSAGASLCEQYF. In DNA form, the CDR3 reads TGTGCCAGCAGCGCAGGGGCTAGCCTCTGCGAGCAGTACTTC.

J is TRBJ1-4 and V is TRBV20-1, with 9 bases matching TRBD1. CDR3 length: 16 amino acids. Per the germline V gene, CDR1 is DFQATT and CDR2 is SNEGSKA (reference sequence). Unmatched junction bases numbered 9, after V lost 0 bases and J lost 7 bases. As DNA, the CDR3 is TGCAGTGCTAGAGATCTACAGGGGGCGTTGGGTGAAAAACTGTTTTTT. Encoded protein: CSARDLQGALGEKLFF.

A word on this clonotype: Since a much larger clone is just one base distant, this may be a read error. This chain connects TRBV6-1 to TRBJ2-1; D might be TRBD1 (5 bases). CDR1 is MNHNS, CDR2 SASEGT, per germline. The CDR3 is 14 residues long. The V gene lost 6 bases and the J gene lost 5 bases, with 14 bases spanning the gap. The CDR3 region has the DNA TGTGCCAGCAGGGCAAGGGGCCTGGACAATGAGCAGTTCTTC. This sequence encodes CASRARGLDNEQFF.

This clonotype came up once. V is TRBV7-2 and J is TRBJ1-5; no clear D gene. Germline CDR1 reads SGHTA; CDR2 reads FQGNSA. This CDR3 is 16 amino acids long. Trimming took 1 base from V and 4 from J, leaving 14 bases between them. The CDR3 loop reads CASSLGTSGRNQPQHF. In DNA, the CDR3 is TGTGCCAGCAGCTTAGGGACTAGCGGGAGGAATCAGCCCCAGCATTTT.

This clonotype was recorded many times. This chain connects TRBV28 to TRBJ2-3; possible D gene TRBD2, 5 bases. The CDR3 covers 16 residues. The V end was cut by 6 bases, the J end by 0 bases, with 16 bases between. Germline CDR1 reads MDHEN; CDR2 reads SYDVKM. This chain's CDR3 is CASRRERWDSTDTQYF. The DNA for the CDR3 is TGTGCCAGCAGGAGGGAAAGGTGGGATAGCACAGATACGCAGTATTTT.

This clonotype occurred many times. This chain uses TRBV11-2 with TRBJ2-1; TRBD2 agrees at 13 bases. The CDR3 is made up of 16 amino acids. With V trimmed by 4 bases and J by 5 bases, 5 bases remained unmatched. The germline V gene has CDR1 SGHAT and CDR2 FQNNGV. CDR3 nucleotides: TGTGCCAGCAGCTCACTAGCGGGGGGGCTGGACAATGAGCAGTTCTTC. It is translated as CASSSLAGGLDNEQFF.

This chain uses TRBV24-1 with TRBJ1-5; D gene ambiguous. Germline loops: CDR1 KGHDR, CDR2 SFDVKD. The CDR3 extends over 11 amino acids. The CDR3 nucleotides are TGTGCTCACGGGAGGAATCAGCCCCAGCATTTT. Protein sequence: CAHGRNQPQHF.

The chain combines TRBV5-1 with TRBJ2-7; TRBD1 agrees at 8 bases. Germline V gene data show CDR1 as SGHRS and CDR2 as YFSETQ. V shed 10 bases, J shed 0 bases, and the junction held 12 bases outside the gene matches. The CDR3 spans 15 residues. In nucleotides, the CDR3 is TGCGCCTGCAAGCAGGGGGCAACCCGCTCCTACGAGCAGTACTTC. Translated: CACKQGATRSYEQYF.

This clonotype was detected only a few times. This may stem from a read error, because a much larger clone lies one nucleotide away. The V and J genes are TRBV5-1 and TRBJ2-1; D could derive from TRBD1 or TRBD2 (6 bases each). The germline gives CDR1 SGHRS, CDR2 YFSETQ. The CDR3 covers 13 residues. CDR3 bases: TGCGCCAGCTGGGGACTTCAGGGGCATGACCAGTTCTTC. The encoded protein is CASWGLQGHDQFF.

This clonotype was seen ten or more times. The rearrangement links TRBV19 to TRBJ2-2; 13 bases fit TRBD2. The V segment lost 4 bases and the J segment 7 bases; nucleotides outside the gene matches: 18. The CDR3 covers 20 residues. CDR1 and CDR2 (germline): LNHDA, SQIVND (reference sequence). The DNA of the CDR3 is TGTGCCAGTAGTACCTTAAGGACTAGCGGGGGCCTCGTAGGGGGCGGGGAGCTGTTTTTT. As protein: CASSTLRTSGGLVGGGELFF.

The chain combines TRBV25-1 with TRBJ2-1; a possible D gene is TRBD2 (5 bases). V was shortened by 8 bases and J by 0 bases, with 14 bases between the two germline ends. The CDR3 consists of 15 residues. Germline CDR1 and CDR2: MGHDK and SYGVNS. CDR3 protein: CASEGELSSYNEQFF. The CDR3 nucleotides read TGTGCCAGCGAGGGAGAACTTAGCTCCTACAATGAGCAGTTCTTC.

Worth noting for this clonotype: No conserved phenylalanine or tryptophan is present at the end of the CDR3, so a read error is the likely explanation. This chain connects TRBV19 to TRBJ2-1, with a weak D call TRBD1 (6 bases). The CDR3 is made up of 16 amino acids. CDR1 is LNHDA and CDR2 is SQIVND in the germline V gene (reference sequence). V lost 5 bases to trimming and J lost 7 bases, with 21 bases between them. This CDR3 reads CASSPDQGRPRNEQFS. CDR3 sequence (DNA): TGTGCCAGTAGTCCAGACCAGGGGCGTCCCCGAAATGAGCAGTTCTCC.

This rearrangement joins TRBV7-3 to TRBJ2-7; 8 positions match TRBD1. Germline lookup yields CDR1 SGHTA and CDR2 FQGTGA. The CDR3 length is 15 residues. Trimming removed 5 bases from V and 0 bases from J; junction bases left unmatched: 6. The CDR3 loop is CASSLGQGSSYEQYF. Here the CDR3 DNA reads TGTGCCAGCAGCCTAGGACAGGGAAGCTCCTACGAGCAGTACTTC. The complete variable domain, with remaining parts taken from reference TRBV7-3 and TRBJ2-7, reads GAGVSQTPSNKVTEKGKYVELRCDPISGHTALYWYRQSLGQGPEFLIYFQGTGAADDSGLPNDRFFAVRPEGSVSTLKIQRTERGDSAVYLCASSLGQGSSYEQYFGPGTRLTVT.

This clonotype was picked up many times. The V gene is TRBV27, the J gene TRBJ1-6; TRBD1 agrees at 8 bases. J was trimmed by 6 bases and V by 6 bases; bases with no gene match: 7. The CDR3 consists of 15 residues. Per germline, CDR1 MNHEY and CDR2 SMNVEV (reference sequence). Written as DNA, the CDR3 is TGTGCCAGCAGAAGCCGGGACAGGACTAATTCACCCCTCCACTTT. Amino acids: CASRSRDRTNSPLHF.

This clonotype was seen many times. The chain employs TRBV4-1 and TRBJ1-4; D is unresolved. Deletions cut 1 base from V and 3 bases from J, with 12 bases between. The CDR3 runs to 16 residues. CDR1 MGHRA and CDR2 YSYEKL come from the germline V gene. In nucleotides, the CDR3 is TGCGCCAGCAGCCAAGTCGTACAGCGAGCTAATGAAAAACTGTTTTTT. Its protein is CASSQVVQRANEKLFF.

Many counts were recorded for this clonotype. V usage is TRBV30 and J usage is TRBJ2-1, with no clear D. V was cut by 3 bases and J by 3 bases, with 9 bases left in between. Per germline, CDR1 GTSNPN and CDR2 SVGIG (reference sequence). CDR3 size: 13 residues. The CDR3 loop reads CAWSGSHYNEQFF. In DNA form, the CDR3 reads TGTGCCTGGAGCGGCAGCCACTACAATGAGCAGTTCTTC. Full variable domain (remainder filled in from reference TRBV30 and TRBJ2-1): SQTIHQWPATLVQPVGSPLSLECTVEGTSNPNLYWYRQAAGRGLQLLFYSVGIGQISSEVPQNLSASRPQDRQFILSSKKLLLSDSGFYLCAWSGSHYNEQFFGPGTRLTVL.

This clonotype was observed at least ten times. As DNA, the CDR3 is TGTAGGGCCTATGGCTACACCTTC. As protein: CRAYGYTF. The rearrangement uses TRBV3-2 and TRBJ1-2. TRBV3-2 is deemed a pseudogene. The CDR3 sequence is 8 residues long.

There are many counts of this clonotype. This chain connects TRBV6-1 to TRBJ2-5; D is ambiguous. Trimming shortened V by 5 bases and J by 4 bases, and 11 bases separated the two germline ends. CDR1 and CDR2 (germline): MNHNS, SASEGT. The CDR3 has 13 amino acids. CDR3 in DNA: TGTGCCAGCAGTAGAAGGCATTTAGAGACCCAGTACTTC. Protein product: CASSRRHLETQYF.

This clonotype was seen ten or more times. V and J are TRBV7-9 and TRBJ2-1, with 8 bases fitting TRBD2. The V segment lost 1 base and the J segment 4 bases; nucleotides outside the gene matches: 3. The CDR3 is 15 amino acids. CDR1 is SEHNR and CDR2 is FQNEAQ in the germline V gene (reference sequence). In DNA, the CDR3 is TGTGCCAGCAGCTTAGGAGGGACTAGATACAATGAGCAGTTCTTC. It is translated as CASSLGGTRYNEQFF.

This clonotype was observed at least ten times. The chain has TRBV15 and TRBJ2-1; TRBD2 aligns across 9 bases. The CDR3 runs 16 residues. The ends lost 0 bases at V and 9 bases at J; junction bases unmatched: 9. CDR1 is LNHNV and CDR2 is YYDKDF in the germline V gene (reference sequence). The CDR3 spells CATSRDDGGRAGEQFF. For the CDR3, the DNA is TGTGCCACCAGCAGAGATGACGGCGGGAGGGCTGGTGAGCAGTTCTTC. Using reference TRBV15 and TRBJ2-1 for the parts outside the CDR3, the full variable domain is DAMVIQNPRYQVTQFGKPVTLSCSQTLNHNVMYWYQQKSSQAPKLLFHYYDKDFNNEADTPDNFQSRRPNTSFCFLDIRSPGLGDTAMYLCATSRDDGGRAGEQFFGPGTRLTVL.